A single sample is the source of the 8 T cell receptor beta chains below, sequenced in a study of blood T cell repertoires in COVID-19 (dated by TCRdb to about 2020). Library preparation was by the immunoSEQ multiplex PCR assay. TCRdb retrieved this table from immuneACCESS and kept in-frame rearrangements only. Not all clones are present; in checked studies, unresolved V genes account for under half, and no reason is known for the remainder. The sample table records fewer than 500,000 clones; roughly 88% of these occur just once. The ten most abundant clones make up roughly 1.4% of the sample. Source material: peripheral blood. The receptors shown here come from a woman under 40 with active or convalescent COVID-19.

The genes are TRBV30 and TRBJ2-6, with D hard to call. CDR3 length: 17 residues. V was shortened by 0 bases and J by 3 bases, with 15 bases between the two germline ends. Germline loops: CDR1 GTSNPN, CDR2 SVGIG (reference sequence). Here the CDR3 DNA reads TGTGCCTGGAGTGTAGACCCCGGAGTATATGGGGCCAACGTCCTGACTTTC. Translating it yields CAWSVDPGVYGANVLTF.

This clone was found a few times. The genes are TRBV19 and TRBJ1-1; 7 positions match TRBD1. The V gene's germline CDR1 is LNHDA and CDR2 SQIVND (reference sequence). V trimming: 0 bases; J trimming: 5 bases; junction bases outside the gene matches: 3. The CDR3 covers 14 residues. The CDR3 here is CASSIETGRTEAFF. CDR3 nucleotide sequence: TGTGCCAGTAGTATAGAGACAGGGAGGACTGAAGCTTTCTTT.

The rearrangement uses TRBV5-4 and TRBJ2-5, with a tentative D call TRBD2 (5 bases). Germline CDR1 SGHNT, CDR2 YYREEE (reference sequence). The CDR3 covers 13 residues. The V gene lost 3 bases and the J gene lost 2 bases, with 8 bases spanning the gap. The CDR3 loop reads CASSSDFQETQYF. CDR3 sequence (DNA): TGTGCCAGCAGCTCGGACTTTCAAGAGACCCAGTACTTC.

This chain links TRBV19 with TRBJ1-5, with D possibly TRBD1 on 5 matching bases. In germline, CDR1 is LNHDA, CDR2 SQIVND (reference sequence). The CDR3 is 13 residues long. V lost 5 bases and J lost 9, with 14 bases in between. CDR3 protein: CASSLGHPGPQHF. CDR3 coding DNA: TGTGCCAGTAGTTTAGGACATCCAGGGCCCCAGCATTTT. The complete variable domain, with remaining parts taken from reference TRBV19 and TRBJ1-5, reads DGGITQSPKYLFRKEGQNVTLSCEQNLNHDAMYWYRQDPGQGLRLIYYSQIVNDFQKGDIAEGYSVSREKKESFPLTVTSAQKNPTAFYLCASSLGHPGPQHFGDGTRLSIL.

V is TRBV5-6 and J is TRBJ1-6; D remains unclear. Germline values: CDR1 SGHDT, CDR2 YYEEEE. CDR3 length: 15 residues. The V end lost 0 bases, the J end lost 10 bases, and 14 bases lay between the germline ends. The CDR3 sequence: CASSLVEEEHSPLHF. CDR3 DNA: TGTGCCAGCAGCTTGGTGGAGGAAGAACACTCACCCCTCCACTTT.

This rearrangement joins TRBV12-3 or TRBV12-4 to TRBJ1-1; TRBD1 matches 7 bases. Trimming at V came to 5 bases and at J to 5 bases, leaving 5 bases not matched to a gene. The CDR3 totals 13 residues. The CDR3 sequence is CASSNPRGTEAFF. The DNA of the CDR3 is TGTGCCAGCAGTAATCCCAGGGGGACTGAAGCTTTCTTT.

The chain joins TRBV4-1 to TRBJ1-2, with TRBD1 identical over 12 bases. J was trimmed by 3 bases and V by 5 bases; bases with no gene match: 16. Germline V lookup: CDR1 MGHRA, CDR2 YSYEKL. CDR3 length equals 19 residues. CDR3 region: CASSLGHGTGGVGDYGYTF. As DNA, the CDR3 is TGCGCCAGCAGCTTAGGCCATGGGACAGGGGGCGTTGGCGACTATGGCTACACCTTC.

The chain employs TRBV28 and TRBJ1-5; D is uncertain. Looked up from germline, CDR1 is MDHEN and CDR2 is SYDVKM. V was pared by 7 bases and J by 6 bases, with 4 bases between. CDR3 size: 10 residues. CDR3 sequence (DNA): TGTGCCAGCAACGGTCAGCCCCAGCATTTT. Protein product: CASNGQPQHF.